A single sample gave rise to the 27 T cell receptor beta chains below, sequenced in a study of blood T cell repertoires in COVID-19. TCRdb's copy holds only in-frame clones and misses some; the assay was immunoSEQ multiplex PCR. The repertoire holds just over 150,000 clones, with roughly 93% as singletons. The specimen sequenced was peripheral blood. These receptor sequences come from a woman in her 50s with acute or convalescent COVID-19.

The J gene is TRBJ2-3, the V gene TRBV2; 10 bases map to TRBD1. V lost 2 bases, J lost 5 bases, and 7 bases stayed unmatched. Germline V lookup: CDR1 SNHLY, CDR2 FYNNEI. This CDR3 contains 16 residues. For the CDR3, the DNA is TGTGCCAGCAGTGAACGACAGGGGGCGAAACGAGATACGCAGTATTTT. Its protein is CASSERQGAKRDTQYF.

CDR3 sequence reads: CASRIGQGNTGELFF. CDR3 DNA: TGTGCCAGCAGAATCGGACAGGGGAACACCGGGGAGCTGTTTTTT. V and J are TRBV6-6 and TRBJ2-2, with 8 bases matching TRBD1. The CDR3 covers 15 residues. After removal of 6 bases from V and 1 base from J, the junction contained 4 bases not matched to a gene. CDR1 is MNHNY and CDR2 is SVGAGI in the germline V gene (reference sequence).

The genes are TRBV11-1 and TRBJ1-1; tentative D call: TRBD1 (5 bases). Trimming removed 3 bases from V and 1 base from J, with 9 bases in between. The CDR3 has 14 amino acids. The germline V gene encodes CDR1 SGHAT and CDR2 FQDESV (reference sequence). This CDR3 is CASSLGQGNTEAFF. Here the CDR3 DNA reads TGTGCCAGCAGCTTGGGGCAGGGGAACACTGAAGCTTTCTTT.

The rearrangement joins TRBV6-6 to TRBJ1-2, with TRBD1 identical over 7 bases. CDR1 is MNHNY, CDR2 SVGAGI, per germline (reference sequence). The CDR3 spans 14 residues. J lost 3 bases, V lost 6 bases, and 7 bases had no gene match. The chain's CDR3 is CASSLQGFDYGYTF. The CDR3 nucleotides read TGTGCCAGCAGCTTACAGGGGTTTGACTATGGCTACACCTTC.

The chain recombines TRBV5-1 with TRBJ1-4; D gene uncertain. Germline CDR1 SGHRS, CDR2 YFSETQ. Trimming took off 0 bases at V and 4 bases at J, with 13 bases between the two ends. CDR3 size: 16 residues. Here the CDR3 DNA reads TGCGCCAGCAGCTTGGGGGCCTTCGGTTATAATGAAAAACTGTTTTTT. Translating gives CASSLGAFGYNEKLFF.

This clone was seen a few times. The rearrangement links TRBV5-1 to TRBJ2-3; D is uncertain. Germline-derived CDR1 and CDR2 are SGHRS and YFSETQ. V lost 1 base and J lost 4, with 13 bases in between. This CDR3 comprises 15 residues. CDR3 coding DNA: TGCGCCAGCAGCTTGTCCCCCAATGAGGCAGATACGCAGTATTTT. Amino acid sequence: CASSLSPNEADTQYF.

The gene calls are TRBV29-1 and TRBJ2-2, with TRBD2 matching over 8 bases. V was clipped by 4 bases and J by 6 bases; unmatched bases: 4. CDR1 and CDR2 (germline): SQVTM, ANQGSEA. The CDR3 is 13 residues long. The DNA of the CDR3 is TGCAGCGTTGCGGGGACTAGTTCCGGGGAGCTGTTTTTT. This codes for CSVAGTSSGELFF.

This clone has only a few counts. The gene calls are TRBV20-1 and TRBJ2-3; D ambiguous. The V and J ends lost 3 bases and 2 bases respectively, with 9 bases between them. From germline, CDR1 is DFQATT and CDR2 SNEGSKA (reference sequence). This CDR3 comprises 13 residues. Here the CDR3 reads CSASSTYTDTQYF. CDR3 DNA sequence: TGCAGTGCTAGTTCGACTTACACAGATACGCAGTATTTT.

The V call is TRBV28, the J call TRBJ1-1, with 12 bases fitting TRBD1. The CDR3 length is 16 residues. V shed 4 bases and J 3 bases; nucleotides not matched to a gene: 6. From germline, CDR1 is MDHEN and CDR2 SYDVKM. The CDR3 DNA reads TGTGCCAGCAGTTCACCGGGACAGGGGGCAGACACTGAAGCTTTCTTT. Residues: CASSSPGQGADTEAFF.

V and J are TRBV2 and TRBJ2-7; the D gene is possibly TRBD2 (7 bases). Germline CDR1 reads SNHLY; CDR2 reads FYNNEI. Deletions cut 1 base from V and 7 bases from J, with 20 bases between. CDR3 length: 16 amino acids. CDR3: CASSEDADLGGGEQYF. CDR3 nucleotides: TGTGCCAGCAGTGAAGACGCGGACCTAGGGGGGGGAGAGCAGTACTTC.

The V and J genes are TRBV10-3 and TRBJ1-2, with 9 bases matching TRBD1. The CDR3 sequence is 14 residues long. Germline CDR1 is ENHRY and CDR2 is SYGVKD. V lost 5 bases, J lost 2 bases, and 3 bases stayed unmatched. The CDR3 is CAISPGQGNYGYTF. Written as DNA, the CDR3 is TGTGCCATCAGTCCGGGACAGGGAAACTATGGCTACACCTTC.

This chain joins TRBV10-2 and TRBJ1-1; 7 bases match TRBD1. In germline, CDR1 is WSHSY, CDR2 SAAADI. The J segment lost 8 bases and the V segment lost 6 bases, leaving 6 bases of the junction unmatched. The CDR3 totals 12 residues. Here the CDR3 DNA reads TGCGCCAGCAGGGAAACAGGGGCAGAAGCTTTCTTT. Encoded protein: CASRETGAEAFF.

V gene TRBV4-1 combines with J gene TRBJ2-7; 7 bases fit TRBD1. CDR3 length equals 15 residues. J lost 6 bases, V lost 0 bases, and 8 bases had no gene match. CDR1 is MGHRA, CDR2 YSYEKL, per germline. DNA for the CDR3: TGCGCCAGCAGCCAAGACCCCGACAGGGTAGGCGAGCAGTACTTC. It is translated as CASSQDPDRVGEQYF.

Written as DNA, the CDR3 is TGTGCCAGCAGCCGCCCCGGGACTAGCGGGGGGGCTAATGAGCAGTTCTTC. Its translation is CASSRPGTSGGANEQFF. J is TRBJ2-1 and V is TRBV14; 16 positions match TRBD2. The CDR3 extends over 17 amino acids. V gave up 4 bases and J gave up 7 bases; unmatched junction bases: 7. CDR1 and CDR2 (germline): SGHDN, FVKESK.

V gene TRBV28 combines with J gene TRBJ1-4; D is perhaps TRBD1 (5 bases). The CDR3 is made up of 17 amino acids. Trimming shortened V by 3 bases and J by 7 bases, and 21 bases separated the two germline ends. Germline CDR1 reads MDHEN; CDR2 reads SYDVKM. The CDR3 bases are TGTGCCAGCAGTTTCATTATGGGAGGGGATACTGCTGAAAAACTGTTTTTT. This translates into CASSFIMGGDTAEKLFF.

The chain carries TRBV20-1 and TRBJ2-1, with D perhaps matching TRBD2 (6 bases). The CDR3 runs to 16 residues. Germline assignment: CDR1 DFQATT and CDR2 SNEGSKA (reference sequence). V dropped 3 bases and J dropped 6 bases, with 21 bases sitting between them. CDR3 in DNA: TGCAGTGCTAGTGTGTTAATGCTAGCGTTTTCCAATGAGCAGTTCTTC. This encodes CSASVLMLAFSNEQFF.

The V call is TRBV2, the J call TRBJ2-3, with TRBD2 matching over 15 bases. Germline-derived CDR1 and CDR2 are SNHLY and FYNNEI. CDR3 length: 20 residues. Trimming took 6 bases from V and 5 from J; bases not matched to a gene: 18. CDR3 nucleotide sequence: TGTGCCAGCAGATTCAACCCGGGACTAGCGGGGGGCCGGGGTAAAGATACGCAGTATTTT. Its protein product is CASRFNPGLAGGRGKDTQYF.

This clone showed up just a few times. The chain has TRBV6-5 and TRBJ2-7, with 7 bases matching TRBD1. The V gene end was trimmed by 6 bases and the J gene end by 2 bases; junction bases not matched to a gene: 4. Germline CDR1 and CDR2: MNHEY and SVGAGI. CDR3 length equals 13 residues. CDR3 sequence (DNA): TGTGCCAGCAGCCGGGACAGTACCTACGAGCAGTACTTC. Translation: CASSRDSTYEQYF.

The genes are TRBV9 and TRBJ1-2, with 8 positions matching TRBD1. Trimming removed 9 bases from V and 7 bases from J; junction bases left unmatched: 14. Germline V lookup: CDR1 SGDLS, CDR2 YYNGEE. This CDR3 is built from 14 residues. CDR3 in amino acids: CATTGGRGPFGYTF. CDR3 nucleotides: TGTGCCACTACGGGGGGCAGGGGGCCTTTTGGCTACACCTTC.

The chain has TRBV6-2 or TRBV6-3 and TRBJ1-2, with D maybe TRBD1 (5 bases). The CDR3 is 15 amino acids. Trimming removed 4 bases from V and 4 bases from J, with 16 bases in between. Germline CDR1 MNHEY, CDR2 SVGEGT. The CDR3, as DNA: TGTGCCAGCAGTTCCGTCGGTGGGGGACTCTATGGCTACACCTTC. Encoded protein: CASSSVGGGLYGYTF.

This rearrangement joins TRBV6-5 to TRBJ2-7, with D unclear. Looked up from germline, CDR1 is MNHEY and CDR2 is SVGAGI. This CDR3 region has 13 residues. The ends were cut back, 0 bases at V and 6 bases at J, with 9 bases in the middle. Here the CDR3 DNA reads TGTGCCAGCAGTTACTCCTATTTCGGCGAGCAGTACTTC. Its translation is CASSYSYFGEQYF.

The rearrangement links TRBV6-5 to TRBJ1-3; 9 bases agree with TRBD1. The CDR3 is 15 residues long. Germline trimming cut 6 bases from V and 2 bases from J; bases unmatched to any gene: 5. CDR1 is MNHEY and CDR2 is SVGAGI in the germline V gene. The CDR3 nucleotides are TGTGCCAGCAGCCGGGACAGGGATACTGGAAACACCATATATTTT. Its protein product is CASSRDRDTGNTIYF.

V is TRBV12-3 or TRBV12-4 and J is TRBJ2-1; TRBD2 matches at 8 bases. The CDR3 consists of 12 residues. J was trimmed by 10 bases and V by 3 bases; bases with no gene match: 2. The CDR3 DNA reads as TGTGCCAGCAGTTTTTCTAGCGGGGAGCAGTTCTTC. This translates into CASSFSSGEQFF.

V and J are TRBV25-1 and TRBJ2-7; D ambiguous. Germline-derived CDR1 and CDR2 are MGHDK and SYGVNS. The CDR3 loop spans 11 amino acids. Trimming removed 3 bases at V and 5 bases at J, with 5 bases between. In DNA form, the CDR3 reads TGTGCCAGCAGTGAGGCCCACGAGCAGTACTTC. It codes for CASSEAHEQYF.

Written as DNA, the CDR3 is TGTGCCAGCAGTGAAGCCCGGGACTCAACCTACAATGAGCAGTTCTTC. It encodes CASSEARDSTYNEQFF. The chain is built from TRBV2 and TRBJ2-1, with D possibly being TRBD2 (6 bases). This CDR3 contains 16 residues. Germline values: CDR1 SNHLY, CDR2 FYNNEI. V was trimmed by 0 bases and J by 2 bases, leaving 11 bases between them.

V and J are TRBV5-6 and TRBJ1-2, with TRBD1 matching 8 bases. V was pared by 0 bases and J by 6 bases, with 4 bases of the junction left unmatched. Per germline, CDR1 SGHDT and CDR2 YYEEEE. The CDR3 sequence is 14 residues long. CDR3 sequence (DNA): TGTGCCAGCAGCTTGGAGCAGGGGGCCCATGGCTACACCTTC. This translates into CASSLEQGAHGYTF.

The genes are TRBV6-5 and TRBJ2-7, with TRBD2 as a possible D gene (6 bases). Germline V gene data show CDR1 as MNHEY and CDR2 as SVGAGI. The CDR3 is made up of 15 amino acids. V was pared by 6 bases and J by 6 bases, with 21 bases between. CDR3 in amino acids: CASSPVGTLHLEQYF. In nucleotides, the CDR3 is TGTGCCAGCAGCCCCGTGGGGACTCTGCACCTCGAGCAGTACTTC.